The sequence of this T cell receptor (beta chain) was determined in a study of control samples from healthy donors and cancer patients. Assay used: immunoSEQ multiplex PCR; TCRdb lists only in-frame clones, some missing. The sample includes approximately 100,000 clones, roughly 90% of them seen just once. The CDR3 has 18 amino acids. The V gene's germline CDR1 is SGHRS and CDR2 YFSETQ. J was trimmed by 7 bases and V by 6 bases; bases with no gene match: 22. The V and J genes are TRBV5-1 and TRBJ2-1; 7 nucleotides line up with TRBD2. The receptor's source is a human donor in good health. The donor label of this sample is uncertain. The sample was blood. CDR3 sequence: CASTLTNVGSGVGNEQFF. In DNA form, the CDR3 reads TGCGCCAGCACCCTCACCAATGTGGGGAGCGGGGTGGGGAATGAGCAGTTCTTC.